A single sample gave rise to the 10 T cell receptor beta chains below, sequenced in a study of T cell clones after liver transplantation. Clones were read by immunoSEQ multiplex PCR, and TCRdb kept only the in-frame ones, dropping some. The table has about 45,000 clones, 70% to 90% seen once. The sequencing used CD4+ T cells from blood, collected 24 months after liver transplant. The receptors here all came from a human patient who received a liver transplant. These T cells may partly come from the graft donor.

The rearrangement joins TRBV5-3 to TRBJ1-2; no clear D gene. TRBV5-3 qualifies as an ORF whose function is uncertain. CDR3 size: 9 residues. V lost 6 bases to trimming and J lost 12 bases, with 9 bases between them. CDR3 sequence (DNA): TGTGCCAGAACCCAGGCTGACACCTTC. Its protein is CARTQADTF.

J is TRBJ2-5 and V is TRBV7-9, with D possibly called TRBD1 or TRBD2 (5 bases each). This CDR3 spans 16 amino acids. V lost 2 bases, J lost 5 bases, and 18 bases lay in between. The germline V gene encodes CDR1 SEHNR and CDR2 FQNEAQ (reference sequence). This CDR3 reads CASSLIGGGGLETQYF. CDR3 in DNA: TGTGCCAGCAGCTTAATTGGGGGTGGTGGATTGGAGACCCAGTACTTC.

This chain connects TRBV14 to TRBJ1-6; TRBD1 agrees at 7 bases. CDR1 and CDR2 from the germline V gene are SGHDN and FVKESK. Trimming at V came to 0 bases and at J to 7 bases, leaving 0 bases not matched to a gene. The CDR3 is made up of 14 amino acids. The DNA for the CDR3 is TGTGCCAGCAGCCAAGAGGGACAGAATTCACCCCTCCACTTT. The encoded protein is CASSQEGQNSPLHF.

The V call is TRBV5-1, the J call TRBJ2-5; a possible D gene is TRBD1 (6 bases). The V gene's germline CDR1 is SGHRS and CDR2 YFSETQ. Trimming shortened V by 4 bases and J by 2 bases, and 12 bases separated the two germline ends. This CDR3 region has 14 residues. The CDR3 DNA sequence: TGCGCCAGCAGCCCTGGGACATTTCAAGAGACCCAGTACTTC. It translates to CASSPGTFQETQYF.

The V and J genes are TRBV29-1 and TRBJ1-2; D unresolved. In germline, CDR1 is SQVTM, CDR2 ANQGSEA. The CDR3 totals 12 residues. Trimming took off 7 bases at V and 3 bases at J, with 12 bases between the two ends. CDR3: CSARTEDYGYTF. In nucleotides, the CDR3 is TGCAGCGCCCGGACGGAAGACTATGGCTACACCTTC.

This chain joins TRBV30 and TRBJ1-1, with D tentatively TRBD1 (6 bases). Deletions cut 4 bases from V and 14 bases from J, with 20 bases between. The germline V gene encodes CDR1 GTSNPN and CDR2 SVGIG (reference sequence). The CDR3 runs to 12 residues. Written as DNA, the CDR3 is TGTGCCTGGACCGTAGCGGGGGCGGGTTGCTTCTTT. Amino acid sequence: CAWTVAGAGCFF.

This chain uses TRBV11-3 with TRBJ2-5; D is possibly TRBD2 (6 bases). Germline V lookup: CDR1 SGHNT, CDR2 YENEEA. The CDR3 covers 13 residues. V lost 2 bases, J lost 2 bases, and 6 bases lay in between. The CDR3 sequence is CASSLSGQETQYF. CDR3 coding DNA: TGTGCCAGCAGCTTAAGCGGGCAAGAGACCCAGTACTTC.

The V gene is TRBV19, the J gene TRBJ1-5; no clear D. CDR1 is LNHDA, CDR2 SQIVND, per germline (reference sequence). Between the trimmed V and J ends, which lost 5 bases and 7 bases, there was a span of 15 bases. The CDR3 runs 14 residues. The CDR3 here is CASSQGSLGQPQHF. The CDR3 bases are TGTGCCAGTAGTCAAGGGAGCCTAGGACAGCCCCAGCATTTT.

The genes are TRBV7-6 and TRBJ1-3; no clear D. From germline, CDR1 is SGHVS and CDR2 FNYEAQ. V was cut by 1 base and J by 0 bases, with 7 bases left in between. The CDR3 totals 15 residues. The CDR3 loop reads CASSLESYSGNTIYF. DNA of the CDR3: TGTGCCAGCAGCTTAGAGTCCTACTCTGGAAACACCATATATTTT.

This clone is categorized as medium-sized. This sequence joins TRBV4-1 and TRBJ1-4; 9 bases line up with TRBD1. CDR3 length: 16 amino acids. Germline CDR1 is MGHRA and CDR2 is YSYEKL. J lost 3 bases, V lost 4 bases, and 6 bases had no gene match. DNA for the CDR3: TGCGCCAGCAGCCGATCCCGGGACAGGGCTAATGAAAAACTGTTTTTT. Protein sequence: CASSRSRDRANEKLFF.